This record looks at one T cell receptor beta chain sequence and its context. The data derive from a study of blood T cell repertoires in COVID-19. The wider study: Specimens from acute and convalescent COVID-19 originated in the United States, Italy and Spain.

The CDR3 spans 12 residues. CDR1 and CDR2 (germline): MNHEY, SVGEGT. V lost 2 bases and J 12 bases, leaving 13 bases between the germline ends. The repertoire was sequenced with immunoSEQ multiplex PCR; TCRdb's copy has only in-frame clones and lacks some. The sample has about 250,000 clones; about 88% are singletons. Material: peripheral blood. The TCR sequence derives from a woman aged 40 to 55 who had recovered from COVID-19. This chain uses TRBV6-2 or TRBV6-3 with TRBJ1-2; D is undetermined. CDR3 coding DNA: TGTGCCAGCAGTTACGGTCGGGAAACGAACACCTTC. This translates into CASSYGRETNTF.